The clone carrying this T cell receptor (beta chain) was seen at least ten times. The antigen remains undetermined. The study drew donors from healthy Caucasian individuals in Russia aged about 6 to 90. Researchers isolated at least 6.5 million PBMCs per sample. The sample originates from a study of blood T cells in healthy people across ages. Notes on the study in general: A greater number of naive CD4+ cells and higher diversity distinguished long-lived donors from aged donors.

Together with a sample-barcoded 5' primer, a J-beta primer mix was included in a second PCR lasting about 7 to 12 cycles. TCRdb independently ran MiXCR on the 5' RACE reads; one entry per CDR3 protein. The sample consists of some 790,000 distinct CDR3 sequences, more than 25% of them appearing once. Trimming took off 3 bases at V and 9 bases at J, with 17 bases between the two ends. This CDR3 region has 14 residues. Germline CDR1 reads LNHDA; CDR2 reads SQIVND (reference sequence). V usage is TRBV19 and J usage is TRBJ2-5, with TRBD2 as a possible D gene (6 bases). This TCR was sampled from a woman aged 80 or over in good health. The sequenced sample consisted of blood. In nucleotides, the CDR3 is TGTGCCAGTAGTATGGACCCGGGGGTAATGGCCCAGTACTTC. It codes for CASSMDPGVMAQYF.